This T cell receptor beta chain was found in a study of T cell repertoires in cytomegalovirus infection (dated by TCRdb to between 2017 and 2020). The study in broad terms: The peptide stimulations were aimed at well-studied HLA-B-restricted epitopes as well as recently identified HLA-C-restricted CMV epitopes, whose presentation resists viral immunomodulation. The HLA type of each donor mattered for the analysis, because public TCR beta signatures pointed to carriage of CMV infection along with the matching HLA type. Findings and caveats that apply to the study as a whole: Cumulative frequency of public TCR beta family members discriminated carriers of CMV infection plus the relevant HLA type in this cohort and an independent approximately 370-donor cohort. The ex vivo response was dominated by HLA-C-restricted CMV-specific TCR beta clonotypes, which also provided the single most frequent clonotype in two of eight donors.

In the paper's terms, the treatment or condition label means: in vitro stimulation with specific CMV peptide epitopes to enrich CMV-specific T cells. The CDR3, cysteine through phenylalanine, is 15 amino acids long. Only the CDR3 DNA is retained, 45 bases long and in frame from the first base. Here V drops 5 bases and J drops 2 bases, and the junction holds 4 bases not matched to any gene. The germline V gene encodes CDR1 MNHEY and CDR2 SVGAGI. Details on this clonotype: Its antigen has not been determined. No quality values exist for individual bases; no much larger clone is one base distant.

The sequencer listed for this sample is Illumina HiSeq 1500. TCRdb trimmed the raw reads at Q25, called clones with MiXCR and kept productive beta chains. Rows are combined by CDR3 protein, so each entry shows the most common genes and DNA. This sample holds approximately 910,000 distinct CDR3 sequences; around a third were observed only once. The ten largest clones capture over 12% of the sample. The sequence is built from TRBV6-5 and TRBJ1-3, with 9 bases in between that match TRBD1. Material: cultured CD8+ T cells from PBMCs, obtained from culture after CMV antigen stimulation. This TCR was sampled from a human donor in good health (CMV status not recorded). Some clones in this sample may be carry-over from other donors' samples. In nucleotide form, the sequence is TGTGCCAGCAGTGGCCGGGACAGGGCTGGAAACACCATATATTTT. This gives the protein CASSGRDRAGNTIYF.